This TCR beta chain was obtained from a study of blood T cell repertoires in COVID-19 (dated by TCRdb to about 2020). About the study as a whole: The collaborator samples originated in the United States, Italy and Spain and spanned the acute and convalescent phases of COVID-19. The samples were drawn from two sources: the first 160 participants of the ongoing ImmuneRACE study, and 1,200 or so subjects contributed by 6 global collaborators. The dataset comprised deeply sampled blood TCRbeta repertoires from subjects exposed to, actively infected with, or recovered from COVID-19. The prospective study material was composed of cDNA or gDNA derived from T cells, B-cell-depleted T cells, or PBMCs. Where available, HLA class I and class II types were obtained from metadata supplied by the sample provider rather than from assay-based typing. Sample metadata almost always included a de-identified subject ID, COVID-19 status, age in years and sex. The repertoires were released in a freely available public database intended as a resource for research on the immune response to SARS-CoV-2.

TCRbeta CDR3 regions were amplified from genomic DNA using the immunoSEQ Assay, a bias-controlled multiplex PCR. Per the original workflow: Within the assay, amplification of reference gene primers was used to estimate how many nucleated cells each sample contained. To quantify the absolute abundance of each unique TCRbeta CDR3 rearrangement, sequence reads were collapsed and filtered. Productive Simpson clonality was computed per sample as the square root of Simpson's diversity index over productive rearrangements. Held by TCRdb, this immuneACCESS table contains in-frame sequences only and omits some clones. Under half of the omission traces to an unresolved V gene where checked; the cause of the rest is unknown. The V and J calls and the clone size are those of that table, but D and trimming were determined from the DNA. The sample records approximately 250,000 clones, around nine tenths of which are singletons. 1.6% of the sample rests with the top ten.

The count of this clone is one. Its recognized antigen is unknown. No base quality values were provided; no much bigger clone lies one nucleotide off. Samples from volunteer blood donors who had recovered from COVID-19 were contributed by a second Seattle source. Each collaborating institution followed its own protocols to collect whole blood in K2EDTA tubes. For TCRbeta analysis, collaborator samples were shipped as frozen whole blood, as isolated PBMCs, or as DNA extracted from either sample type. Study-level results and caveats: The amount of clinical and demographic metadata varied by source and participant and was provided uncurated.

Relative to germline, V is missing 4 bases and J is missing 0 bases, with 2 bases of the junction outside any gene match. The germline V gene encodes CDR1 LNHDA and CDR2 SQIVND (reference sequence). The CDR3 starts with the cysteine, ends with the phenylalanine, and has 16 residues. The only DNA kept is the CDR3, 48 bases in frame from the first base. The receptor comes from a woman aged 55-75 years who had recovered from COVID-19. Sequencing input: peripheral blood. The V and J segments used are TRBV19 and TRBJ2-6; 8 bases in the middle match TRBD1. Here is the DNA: TGTGCCAGTAGTAAAACAGGGGGCTCTGGGGCCAACGTCCTGACTTTC. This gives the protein CASSKTGGSGANVLTF.